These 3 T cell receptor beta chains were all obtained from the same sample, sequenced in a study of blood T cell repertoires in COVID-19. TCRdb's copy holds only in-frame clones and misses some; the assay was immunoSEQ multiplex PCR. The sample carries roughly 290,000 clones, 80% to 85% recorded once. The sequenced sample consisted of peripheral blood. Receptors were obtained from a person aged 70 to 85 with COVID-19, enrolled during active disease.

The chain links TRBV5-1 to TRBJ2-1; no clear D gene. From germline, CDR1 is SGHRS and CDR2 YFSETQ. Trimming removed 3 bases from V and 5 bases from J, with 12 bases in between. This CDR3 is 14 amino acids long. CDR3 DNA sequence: TGCGCCAGCAGCTCCGCGGCCTTGAACAATGAGCAGTTCTTC. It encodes CASSSAALNNEQFF.

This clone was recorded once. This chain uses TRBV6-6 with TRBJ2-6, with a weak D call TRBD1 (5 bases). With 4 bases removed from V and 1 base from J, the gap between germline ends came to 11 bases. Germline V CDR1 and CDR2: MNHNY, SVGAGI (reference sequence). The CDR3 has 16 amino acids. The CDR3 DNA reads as TGTGCCAGCAGTTCCTTTAGGGGATCTGGGGCCAACGTCCTGACTTTC. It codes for CASSSFRGSGANVLTF.

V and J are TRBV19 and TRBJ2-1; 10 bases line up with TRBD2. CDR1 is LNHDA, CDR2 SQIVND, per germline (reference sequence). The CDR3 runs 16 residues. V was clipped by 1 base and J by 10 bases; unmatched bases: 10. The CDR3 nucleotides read TGTGCCAGTAGTATAGGGTCTACTAGCGGGATAAACGAGCAGTTCTTC. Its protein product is CASSIGSTSGINEQFF.